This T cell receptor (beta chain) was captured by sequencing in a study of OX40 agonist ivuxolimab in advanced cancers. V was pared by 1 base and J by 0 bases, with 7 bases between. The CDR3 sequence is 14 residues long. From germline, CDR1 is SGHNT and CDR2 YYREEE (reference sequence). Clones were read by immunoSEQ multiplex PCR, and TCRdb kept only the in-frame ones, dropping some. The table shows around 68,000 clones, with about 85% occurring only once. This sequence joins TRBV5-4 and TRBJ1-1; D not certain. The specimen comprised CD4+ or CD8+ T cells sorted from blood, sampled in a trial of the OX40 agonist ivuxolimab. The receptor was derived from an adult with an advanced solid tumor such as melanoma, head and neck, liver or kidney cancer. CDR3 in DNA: TGTGCCAGCAGCTTGCCTAACTTGAACACTGAAGCTTTCTTT. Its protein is CASSLPNLNTEAFF.